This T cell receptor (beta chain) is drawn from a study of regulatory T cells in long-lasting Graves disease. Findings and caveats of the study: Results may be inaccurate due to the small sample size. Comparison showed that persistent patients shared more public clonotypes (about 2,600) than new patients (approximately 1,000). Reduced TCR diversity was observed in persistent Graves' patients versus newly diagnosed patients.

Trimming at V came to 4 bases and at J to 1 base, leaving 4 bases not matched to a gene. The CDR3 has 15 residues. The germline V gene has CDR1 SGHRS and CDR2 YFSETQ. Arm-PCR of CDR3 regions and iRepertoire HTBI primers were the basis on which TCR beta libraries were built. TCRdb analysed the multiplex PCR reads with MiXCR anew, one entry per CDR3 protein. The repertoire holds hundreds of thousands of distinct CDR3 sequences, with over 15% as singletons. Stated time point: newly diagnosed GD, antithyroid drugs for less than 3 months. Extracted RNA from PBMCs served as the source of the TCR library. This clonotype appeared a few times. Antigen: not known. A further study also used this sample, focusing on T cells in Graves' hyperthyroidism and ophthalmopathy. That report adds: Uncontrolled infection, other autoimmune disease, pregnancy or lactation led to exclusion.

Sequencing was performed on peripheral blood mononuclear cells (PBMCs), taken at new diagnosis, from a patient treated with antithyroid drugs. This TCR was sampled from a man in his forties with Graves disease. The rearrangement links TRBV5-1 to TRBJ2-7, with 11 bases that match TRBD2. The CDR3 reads CASSATSGASYEQYF. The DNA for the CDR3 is TGCGCCAGCAGCGCGACTAGCGGGGCATCCTACGAGCAGTACTTC.